Below, 12 T cell receptor beta chains from the same sample are listed, as sequenced in a study of blood T cell repertoires in COVID-19. Profiling relied on immunoSEQ multiplex PCR, and the TCRdb table lists in-frame clones only, not all of them. The table lists some 390,000 clones, more than 85% of them singletons. The specimen sequenced was peripheral blood. These receptors were collected from a human donor in a cohort sampled during active COVID-19.

CDR3 in amino acids: CASSVGEGDYEQYF. In DNA form, the CDR3 reads TGTGCCAGTAGTGTGGGGGAGGGCGACTACGAGCAGTACTTC. The chain uses TRBV19 and TRBJ2-7, with TRBD2 matching over 7 bases. Trimming cost V 5 bases and J 3 bases; bases outside gene matches: 7. The CDR3 loop spans 14 amino acids. Germline V gives CDR1 LNHDA, CDR2 SQIVND (reference sequence).

This chain joins TRBV4-1 and TRBJ2-7, with a possible D match to TRBD2 (6 bases). This CDR3 is built from 15 residues. Germline V gene data show CDR1 as MGHRA and CDR2 as YSYEKL. Trimming took off 4 bases at V and 4 bases at J, with 17 bases between the two ends. The CDR3 DNA reads as TGCGCCAGCAGCCCCAGAAGACCGGGGGATTACGAGCAGTACTTC. Translated, it gives CASSPRRPGDYEQYF.

The chain combines TRBV28 with TRBJ1-2; TRBD1 agrees at 7 bases. Germline CDR1 reads MDHEN; CDR2 reads SYDVKM. V lost 4 bases to trimming and J lost 7 bases; unmatched junction nucleotides: 12. The CDR3 sequence is 15 residues long. The CDR3 protein is CASSSEGQFQGGYTF. The CDR3 DNA follows: TGTGCCAGCAGTTCGGAGGGACAGTTCCAGGGTGGCTACACCTTC.

The J gene is TRBJ1-5, the V gene TRBV29-1; the match to TRBD1 covers 12 bases. With 7 bases clipped from V and 3 bases from J, the junction kept 10 bases outside the gene matches. Germline values: CDR1 SQVTM, CDR2 ANQGSEA. This CDR3 has 16 residues. As DNA, the CDR3 is TGCAGCGCCACCGGAGGGACAGGGGGCTTCAATCAGCCCCAGCATTTT. It encodes CSATGGTGGFNQPQHF.

The V gene is TRBV6-6, the J gene TRBJ1-2, with TRBD1 identical over 8 bases. The CDR3 is 15 amino acids. Germline CDR1 MNHNY, CDR2 SVGAGI (reference sequence). With V trimmed by 2 bases and J by 4 bases, 6 bases remained unmatched. The CDR3 loop is CASSYPGGSSYGYTF. The DNA of the CDR3 is TGTGCCAGCAGTTACCCAGGGGGCTCCTCCTATGGCTACACCTTC.

The V call is TRBV11-3, the J call TRBJ1-1, with no clear D. CDR3 length equals 14 residues. Deletions cut 0 bases from V and 5 bases from J, with 10 bases between. The germline V gene has CDR1 SGHNT and CDR2 YENEEA. CDR3 sequence: CASSLEGGLTEAFF. The CDR3, as DNA: TGTGCCAGCAGCTTAGAAGGCGGTCTTACTGAAGCTTTCTTT.

The chain employs TRBV7-9 and TRBJ2-7; possibly TRBD1 for D (6 bases). V was cut by 5 bases and J by 4 bases, with 18 bases left in between. CDR1 SEHNR and CDR2 FQNEAQ come from the germline V gene (reference sequence). The CDR3 extends over 15 amino acids. CDR3 in DNA: TGTGCCAGCAGCACCGAGCAGGGGTTGGCGTACGAGCAGTACTTC. Translated, it gives CASSTEQGLAYEQYF.

V usage is TRBV11-3 and J usage is TRBJ2-3; D gene uncertain. The CDR3 consists of 13 residues. From germline, CDR1 is SGHNT and CDR2 YENEEA. V lost 1 base, J lost 5 bases, and 7 bases lay in between. The CDR3 sequence is CASSLVLGDTQYF. DNA for the CDR3: TGTGCCAGCAGCTTAGTCCTAGGAGATACGCAGTATTTT. Together with reference TRBV11-3 and TRBJ2-3, the CDR3 gives the full variable domain: EAGVVQSPRYKIIEKKQPVAFWCNPISGHNTLYWYLQNLGQGPELLIRYENEEAVDDSQLPKDRFSAERLKGVDSTLKIQPAELGDSAVYLCASSLVLGDTQYFGPGTRLTVL.

With respect to this clone: Other nucleotide sequences in the sample specify the same CDR3. The V call is TRBV5-4, the J call TRBJ2-7, with TRBD1 matching 7 bases. The CDR3 is made up of 15 amino acids. The trim removed 0 bases at V and 2 bases at J, leaving 5 bases unmatched. CDR1 is SGHNT, CDR2 YYREEE, per germline (reference sequence). CDR3 DNA sequence: TGTGCCAGCAGCTTGGATAGGGGACAGACCTACGAGCAGTACTTC. Its protein is CASSLDRGQTYEQYF.

V and J are TRBV5-1 and TRBJ2-3; 11 nucleotides line up with TRBD2. Per germline, CDR1 SGHRS and CDR2 YFSETQ. There are 16 residues in the CDR3. The trim removed 0 bases at V and 6 bases at J, leaving 6 bases unmatched. CDR3 amino acids: CASSLVVSGRADTQYF. The CDR3 DNA reads TGCGCCAGCAGCTTGGTTGTTAGCGGGAGGGCGGATACGCAGTATTTT.

This clone was detected a few times. The V gene is TRBV19, the J gene TRBJ2-4; a possible D gene is TRBD2 (6 bases). Germline CDR1 reads LNHDA; CDR2 reads SQIVND (reference sequence). This CDR3 comprises 14 residues. With 5 bases removed from V and 9 bases from J, the gap between germline ends came to 17 bases. CDR3 coding DNA: TGTGCCAGTAGTCCGAACCCGTGGGGAGGCATTCAGTACTTC. Translating it yields CASSPNPWGGIQYF.

This rearrangement joins TRBV5-1 to TRBJ2-5; maybe TRBD2 (5 bases). The germline V gene encodes CDR1 SGHRS and CDR2 YFSETQ. Between the trimmed V and J ends, which lost 2 bases and 4 bases, there was a span of 12 bases. This CDR3 has 14 amino acids. In DNA, the CDR3 is TGCGCCAGCAGCTTTTCCCTAGCTGGAGAGACCCAGTACTTC. Its protein product is CASSFSLAGETQYF.